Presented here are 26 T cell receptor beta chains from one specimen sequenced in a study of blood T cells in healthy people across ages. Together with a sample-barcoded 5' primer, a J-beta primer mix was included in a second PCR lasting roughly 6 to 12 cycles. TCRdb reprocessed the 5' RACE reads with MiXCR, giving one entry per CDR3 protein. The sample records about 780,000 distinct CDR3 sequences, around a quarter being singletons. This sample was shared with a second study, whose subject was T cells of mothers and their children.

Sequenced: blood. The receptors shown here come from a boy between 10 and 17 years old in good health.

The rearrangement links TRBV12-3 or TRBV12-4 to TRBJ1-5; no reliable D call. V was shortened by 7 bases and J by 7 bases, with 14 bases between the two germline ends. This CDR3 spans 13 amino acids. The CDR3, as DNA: TGTGCCAGCATGTATGGGGAATGGCAGCCCCAGCATTTT. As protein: CASMYGEWQPQHF.

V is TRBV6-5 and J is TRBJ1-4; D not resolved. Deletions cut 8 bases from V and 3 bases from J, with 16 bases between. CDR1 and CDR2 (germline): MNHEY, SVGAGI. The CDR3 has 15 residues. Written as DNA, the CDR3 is TGTGCCAGCGGCTCAGACGGGTTAGCTAATGAAAAACTGTTTTTT. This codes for CASGSDGLANEKLFF.

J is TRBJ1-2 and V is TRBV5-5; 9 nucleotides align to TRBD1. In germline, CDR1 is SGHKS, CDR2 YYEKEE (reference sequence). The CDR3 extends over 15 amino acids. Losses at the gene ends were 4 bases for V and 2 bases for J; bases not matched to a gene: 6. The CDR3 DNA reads TGTGCCAGCAGCCGACCGGACAGGGGCAACTATGGCTACACCTTC. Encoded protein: CASSRPDRGNYGYTF.

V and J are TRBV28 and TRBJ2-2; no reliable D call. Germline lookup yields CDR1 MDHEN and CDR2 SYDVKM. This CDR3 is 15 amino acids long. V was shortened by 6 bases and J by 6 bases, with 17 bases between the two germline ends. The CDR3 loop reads CASSRLIWGAGELFF. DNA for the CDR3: TGTGCCAGCAGCCGACTTATTTGGGGTGCCGGGGAGCTGTTTTTT.

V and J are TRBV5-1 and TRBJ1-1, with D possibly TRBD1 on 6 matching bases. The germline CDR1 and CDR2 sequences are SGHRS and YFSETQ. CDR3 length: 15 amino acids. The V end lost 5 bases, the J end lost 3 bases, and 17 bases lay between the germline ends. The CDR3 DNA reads TGCGCCAGCAGACACGATACAGGGTTGGACACTGAAGCTTTCTTT. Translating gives CASRHDTGLDTEAFF.

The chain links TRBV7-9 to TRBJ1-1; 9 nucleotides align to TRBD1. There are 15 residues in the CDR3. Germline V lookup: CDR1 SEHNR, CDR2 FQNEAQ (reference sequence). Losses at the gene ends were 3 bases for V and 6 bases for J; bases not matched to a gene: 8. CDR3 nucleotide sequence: TGTGCCAGCAGCTTCATTCGGGACAGGGCCTCTGAAGCTTTCTTT. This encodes CASSFIRDRASEAFF.

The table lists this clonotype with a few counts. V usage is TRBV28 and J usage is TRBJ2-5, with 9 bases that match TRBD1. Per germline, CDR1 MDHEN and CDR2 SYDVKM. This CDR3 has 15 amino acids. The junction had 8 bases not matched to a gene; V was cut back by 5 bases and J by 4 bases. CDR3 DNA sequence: TGTGCCAGCAGTAGGGACAGGGAGGAGGGAGAGACCCAGTACTTC. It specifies CASSRDREEGETQYF.

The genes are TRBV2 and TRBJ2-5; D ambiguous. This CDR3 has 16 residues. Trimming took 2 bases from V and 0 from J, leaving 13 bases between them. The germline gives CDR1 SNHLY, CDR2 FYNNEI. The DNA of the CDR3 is TGTGCCAGCAGTGAATCGACGGCATTGTACCAAGAGACCCAGTACTTC. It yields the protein CASSESTALYQETQYF.

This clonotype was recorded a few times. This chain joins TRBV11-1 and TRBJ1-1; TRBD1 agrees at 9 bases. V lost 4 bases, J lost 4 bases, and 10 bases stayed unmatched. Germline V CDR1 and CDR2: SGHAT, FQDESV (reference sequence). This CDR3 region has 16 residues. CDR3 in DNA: TGTGCCAGCAGCTCACTACTAAGGGACAGGGTCACTGAAGCTTTCTTT. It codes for CASSSLLRDRVTEAFF.

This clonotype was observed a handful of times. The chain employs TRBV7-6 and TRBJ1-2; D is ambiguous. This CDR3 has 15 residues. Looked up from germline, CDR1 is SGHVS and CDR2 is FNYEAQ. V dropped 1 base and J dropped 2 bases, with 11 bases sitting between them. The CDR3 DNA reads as TGTGCCAGCAGCTTAGATTGGGGAACCAACTATGGCTACACCTTC. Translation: CASSLDWGTNYGYTF.

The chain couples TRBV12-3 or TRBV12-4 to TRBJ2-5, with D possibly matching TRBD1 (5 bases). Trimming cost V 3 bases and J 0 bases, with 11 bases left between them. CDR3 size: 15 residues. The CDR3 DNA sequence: TGTGCCAGCAGTTTCGGCGCAGGGCACCAAGAGACCCAGTACTTC. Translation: CASSFGAGHQETQYF.

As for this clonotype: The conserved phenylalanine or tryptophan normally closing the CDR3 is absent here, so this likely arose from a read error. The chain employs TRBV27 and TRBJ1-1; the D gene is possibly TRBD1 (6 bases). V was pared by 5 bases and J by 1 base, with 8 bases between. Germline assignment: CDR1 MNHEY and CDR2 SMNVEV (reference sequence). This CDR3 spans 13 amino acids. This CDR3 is CASSLGQNTEAFL. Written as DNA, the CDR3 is TGTGCCAGCAGTCTGGGACAGAACACTGAAGCTTTCCTT.

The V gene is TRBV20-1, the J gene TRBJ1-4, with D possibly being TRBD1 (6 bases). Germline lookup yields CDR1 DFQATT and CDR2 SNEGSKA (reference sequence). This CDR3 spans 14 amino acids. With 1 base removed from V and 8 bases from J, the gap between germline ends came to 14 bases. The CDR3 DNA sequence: TGCAGTGCTAGAGTCGACAGGCTAAGAGAAAAACTGTTTTTT. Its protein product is CSARVDRLREKLFF.

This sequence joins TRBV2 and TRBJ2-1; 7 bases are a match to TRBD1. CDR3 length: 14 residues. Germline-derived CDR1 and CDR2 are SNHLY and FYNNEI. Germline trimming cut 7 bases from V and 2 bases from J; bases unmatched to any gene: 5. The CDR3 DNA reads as TGTGCCAGCAAGGTAGACAGGGCCTACAATGAGCAGTTCTTC. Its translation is CASKVDRAYNEQFF.

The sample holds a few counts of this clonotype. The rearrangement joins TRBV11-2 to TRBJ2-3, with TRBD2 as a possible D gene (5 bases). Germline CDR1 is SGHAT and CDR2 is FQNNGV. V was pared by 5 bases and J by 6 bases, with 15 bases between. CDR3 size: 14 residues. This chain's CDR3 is CASSPLWRGDTQYF. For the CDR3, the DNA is TGTGCCAGCAGCCCCCTCTGGCGCGGGGATACGCAGTATTTT. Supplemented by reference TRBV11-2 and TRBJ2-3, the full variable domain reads EAGVAQSPRYKIIEKRQSVAFWCNPISGHATLYWYQQILGQGPKLLIQFQNNGVVDDSQLPKDRFSAERLKGVDSTLKIQPAKLEDSAVYLCASSPLWRGDTQYFGPGTRLTVL.

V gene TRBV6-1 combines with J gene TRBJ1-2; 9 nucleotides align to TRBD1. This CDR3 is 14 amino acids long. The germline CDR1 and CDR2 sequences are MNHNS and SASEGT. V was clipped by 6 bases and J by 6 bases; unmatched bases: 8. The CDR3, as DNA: TGTGCCAGCAGACTACAGGGGGCTCAACATGGCTACACCTTC. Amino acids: CASRLQGAQHGYTF.

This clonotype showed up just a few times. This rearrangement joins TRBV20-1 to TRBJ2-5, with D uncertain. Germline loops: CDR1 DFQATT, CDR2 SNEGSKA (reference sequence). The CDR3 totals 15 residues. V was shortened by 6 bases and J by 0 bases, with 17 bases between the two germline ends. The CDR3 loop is CSALRRGGYQETQYF. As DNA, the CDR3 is TGCAGTGCCCTACGCCGCGGTGGGTACCAAGAGACCCAGTACTTC.

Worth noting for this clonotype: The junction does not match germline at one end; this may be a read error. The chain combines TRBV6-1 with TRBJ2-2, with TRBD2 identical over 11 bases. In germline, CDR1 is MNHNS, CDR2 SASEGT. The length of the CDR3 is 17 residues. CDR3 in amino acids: CASSEGSGGAYTGELLF. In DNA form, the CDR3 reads TGTGCCAGCAGTGAAGGTAGCGGGGGGGCCTACACCGGGGAGCTGCTTTTT.

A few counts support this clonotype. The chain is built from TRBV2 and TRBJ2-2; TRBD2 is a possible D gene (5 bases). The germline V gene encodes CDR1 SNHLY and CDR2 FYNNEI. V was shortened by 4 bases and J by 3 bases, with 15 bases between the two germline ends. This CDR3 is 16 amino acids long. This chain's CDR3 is CASSGTLLRDTGELFF. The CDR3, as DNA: TGTGCCAGCAGTGGGACCCTCTTGAGGGACACCGGGGAGCTGTTTTTT.

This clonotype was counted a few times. CDR3 sequence: CASSIRDGFTEAFF. The CDR3 DNA reads as TGTGCCAGCAGTATCAGGGATGGTTTCACTGAAGCTTTCTTT. The V call is TRBV6-5, the J call TRBJ1-1; D is possibly TRBD1 (5 bases). CDR1 and CDR2 (germline): MNHEY, SVGAGI. V was trimmed by 5 bases and J by 4 bases, leaving 14 bases between them. This CDR3 is built from 14 residues.

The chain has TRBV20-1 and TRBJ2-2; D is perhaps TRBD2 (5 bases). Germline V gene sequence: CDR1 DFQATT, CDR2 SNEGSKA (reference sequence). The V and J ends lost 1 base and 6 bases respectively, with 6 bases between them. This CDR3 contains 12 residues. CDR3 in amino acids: CSARGRAGELFF. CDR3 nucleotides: TGCAGTGCTAGAGGGCGGGCCGGGGAGCTGTTTTTT.

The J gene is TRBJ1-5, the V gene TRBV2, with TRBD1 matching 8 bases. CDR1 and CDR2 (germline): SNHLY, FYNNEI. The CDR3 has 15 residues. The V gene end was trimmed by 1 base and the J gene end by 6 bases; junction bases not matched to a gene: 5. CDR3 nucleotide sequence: TGTGCCAGCAGTGAAGGACAGGGGAGAAGTCAGCCCCAGCATTTT. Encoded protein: CASSEGQGRSQPQHF.

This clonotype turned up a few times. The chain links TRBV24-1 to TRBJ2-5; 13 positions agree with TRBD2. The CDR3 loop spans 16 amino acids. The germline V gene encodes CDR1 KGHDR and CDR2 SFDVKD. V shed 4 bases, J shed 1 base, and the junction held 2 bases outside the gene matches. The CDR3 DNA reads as TGTGCCACCAGTGACGGACTAGCGGGGGTCCAAGAGACCCAGTACTTC. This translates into CATSDGLAGVQETQYF.

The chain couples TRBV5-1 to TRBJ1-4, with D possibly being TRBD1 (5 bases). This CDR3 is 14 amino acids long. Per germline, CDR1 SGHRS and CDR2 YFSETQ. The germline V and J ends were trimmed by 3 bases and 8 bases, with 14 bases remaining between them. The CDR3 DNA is TGCGCCAGCAGCTCGGGGGGTTCGTGGGAAAAACTGTTTTTT. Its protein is CASSSGGSWEKLFF.

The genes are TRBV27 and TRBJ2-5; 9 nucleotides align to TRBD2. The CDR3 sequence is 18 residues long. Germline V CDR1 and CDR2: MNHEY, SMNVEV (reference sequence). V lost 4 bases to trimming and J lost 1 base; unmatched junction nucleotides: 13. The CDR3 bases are TGTGCCAGCAGTTCCCGCGGGGGGGCGAGGGTGGTCCAAGAGACCCAGTACTTC. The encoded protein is CASSSRGGARVVQETQYF.

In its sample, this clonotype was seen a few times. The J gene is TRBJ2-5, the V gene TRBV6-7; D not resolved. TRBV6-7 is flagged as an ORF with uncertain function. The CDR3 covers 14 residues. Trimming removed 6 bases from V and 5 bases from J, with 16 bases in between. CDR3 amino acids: CASRTQVPGETQYF. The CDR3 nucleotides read TGTGCCAGCAGGACGCAGGTCCCTGGGGAGACCCAGTACTTC.